A selection of T cell receptor beta chains follows, all from one sample in a study of shared clonotypes between healthy human individuals. Profiling relied on immunoSEQ multiplex PCR, and the TCRdb table lists in-frame clones only, not all of them. The table lists some 2.1 million clones, approximately 94% of them singletons. The sequencing sample was made of naive CD8+ T cells sorted from blood. These receptors were taken from a man between 18 and 35 years old in good health. Each CDR3 is given with its conserved first and last residue. The D gene is left open where the match is weak. Where a row states a size, it is once, few, many or the class of an expanded clone; other rows omit it.

abundance,j_gene,v_gene,d_gene,CDR3nt,CDR3aa
-,TRBJ2-7,TRBV6-5,-,TGTGCCAGCAGACACAGGTTGGGCCGCCCCTCCGAGCAGTACTTC,CASRHRLGRPSEQYF
-,TRBJ2-3,TRBV9,TRBD2,TGTGCCAGCAGCGTAGACGGGAGGGTTGAAGATACGCAGTATTTT,CASSVDGRVEDTQYF
once,TRBJ2-6,TRBV7-9,-,TGTGCCAGCAGCGTAGGAAGGGCAGGACCCTCTGGGGCCAACGTCCTGACTTTC,CASSVGRAGPSGANVLTF
-,TRBJ2-1,TRBV9,-,TGTGCCAGCAGCGTAGTGGTGGGCGATGAGCAGTTCTTC,CASSVVVGDEQFF
-,TRBJ2-2,TRBV6-1,TRBD1,TGTGCCAGCAGTCCCCGGACAGGGAACACCGGGGAGCTGTTTTTT,CASSPRTGNTGELFF
-,TRBJ2-7,TRBV6-4,TRBD2,TGTGCCAGCAGTTTAGCGGGGGGATACGAGCAGTACTTC,CASSLAGGYEQYF
-,TRBJ2-1,TRBV19,TRBD2,TGTGCCAGTAGTAAAATGACTAGCAGGTACAATGAGCAGTTCTTC,CASSKMTSRYNEQFF
once,TRBJ2-5,TRBV5-4,-,TGTGCCAGCAGCTCGCCGGGGCCCCAGTACTTC,CASSSPGPQYF
-,TRBJ2-7,TRBV6-5,TRBD2,TGTGCCAGCAGTCCCCGGGGGGTAGTATACGAGCAGTACTTC,CASSPRGVVYEQYF
-,TRBJ2-3,TRBV14,TRBD2,TGTGCCAGCAGCCAGGCCGGGAGGGTTGATACGCAGTATTTT,CASSQAGRVDTQYF
once,TRBJ2-5,TRBV30,-,TGTGCCTGGAACGATCAGCAAGAGACCCAGTACTTC,CAWNDQQETQYF
-,TRBJ1-1,TRBV27,-,TGTGCCAGCAGTTTAGCCAGTGGCGCTGAAGCTTTCTTT,CASSLASGAEAFF
-,TRBJ1-5,TRBV11-2,-,TGTGCCAGCAGCTTAGGCCAGGGGAATCAGCCCCAGCATTTT,CASSLGQGNQPQHF
-,TRBJ2-7,TRBV15,-,TGTGCCACCAGCAGAGATGAGAGGGCCGGCTCCTACGAGCAGTACTTC,CATSRDERAGSYEQYF
-,TRBJ1-5,TRBV10-3,TRBD1,TGTGCCATCAGCGCGGACAGGGGTTACGATCAGCCCCAGCATTTT,CAISADRGYDQPQHF
-,TRBJ2-1,TRBV11-2,-,TGTGCCAGCAGCTTCCCAGGGGTCTATGAGCAGTTCTTC,CASSFPGVYEQFF
-,TRBJ2-2,TRBV9,TRBD2,TGTGCCAGCAGCCCTGAGCTAGCGGGGGGCCTCGACCGGGAGCTGTTTTTT,CASSPELAGGLDRELFF
-,TRBJ1-2,TRBV19,-,TGTGCCAGTAGTACGGACAGTAACTATGGCTACACCTTC,CASSTDSNYGYTF